A single sample is the source of the 28 T cell receptor beta chains below, sequenced in a study of spatial heterogeneity in lung cancer. Study-level points and caveats: Tumor mutation counts were tracked by expanded intratumoral alpha and beta TCR counts.

TCRdb reanalysed the 5' RACE reads using MiXCR and keeps one entry per CDR3 protein. Seen here are 15,000 to 20,000 distinct CDR3 sequences, 6% to 7% observed once, and the top ten hold around 7%. Time point described: sample taken at primary tumor resection. No cognate antigen is known for these TCRs. The sample was lung tumor tissue, taken at surgery. These receptors originate from a male donor with early-stage non-small cell lung cancer.

This clonotype was detected many times. In DNA form, the CDR3 reads TGCAGTGCTAGACTAGCGGGGCGGGAGACCCAGTACTTC. Its translation is CSARLAGRETQYF. J is TRBJ2-5 and V is TRBV20-1; 9 bases align to TRBD2. The CDR3 covers 13 residues. CDR1 and CDR2 (germline): DFQATT, SNEGSKA (reference sequence). Trimming took 2 bases from V and 5 from J; bases not matched to a gene: 3.

In its sample, this clonotype was seen many times. The V gene is TRBV20-1, the J gene TRBJ1-6, with D possibly TRBD1 on 6 matching bases. The CDR3 length is 14 residues. The V end lost 1 base, the J end lost 9 bases, and 13 bases lay between the germline ends. CDR1 and CDR2 from the germline V gene are DFQATT and SNEGSKA (reference sequence). CDR3 coding DNA: TGCAGTGCTAGAGTGCGGGACATAAGTTCACCCCTCCACTTT. Its protein product is CSARVRDISSPLHF.

The sample holds many counts of this clonotype. The chain uses TRBV20-1 and TRBJ1-2; 9 positions agree with TRBD1. Germline lookup yields CDR1 DFQATT and CDR2 SNEGSKA (reference sequence). Trimming cost V 0 bases and J 0 bases; bases outside gene matches: 8. This CDR3 has 17 amino acids. CDR3 sequence (DNA): TGCAGTGCTAGAGATATTTCCAGGACAGGGGCTAACTATGGCTACACCTTC. Translation: CSARDISRTGANYGYTF.

Many counts were recorded for this clonotype. The chain has TRBV5-1 and TRBJ1-5; D is perhaps TRBD1 (5 bases). This CDR3 spans 14 amino acids. Per the germline V gene, CDR1 is SGHRS and CDR2 is YFSETQ. The V gene lost 5 bases and the J gene lost 0 bases, with 9 bases spanning the gap. The CDR3 bases are TGCGCCAGCAGTGAGGGACCTAGCAATCAGCCCCAGCATTTT. Amino acids: CASSEGPSNQPQHF.

This clonotype was seen ten or more times. This chain links TRBV4-3 with TRBJ2-3; D remains ambiguous. Trimming removed 1 base from V and 5 bases from J, with 7 bases in between. This CDR3 spans 13 amino acids. In germline, CDR1 is LGHNA, CDR2 YSLEER. The CDR3, as DNA: TGCGCCAGCAGCCAAGGGAACGGAGATACGCAGTATTTT. Its protein is CASSQGNGDTQYF.

The genes are TRBV6-6 and TRBJ1-5; perhaps TRBD1 as D (5 bases). The V end lost 0 bases, the J end lost 3 bases, and 15 bases lay between the germline ends. There are 17 residues in the CDR3. Per germline, CDR1 MNHNY and CDR2 SVGAGI (reference sequence). CDR3 DNA: TGTGCCAGCAGTTACTCAGGGACCAAACCTTCCAATCAGCCCCAGCATTTT. Protein sequence: CASSYSGTKPSNQPQHF.

This clonotype was picked up many times. In DNA form, the CDR3 reads TGTGCCAGCAGCCAGGTGACAGGGGCCGGAAACACCATATATTTT. Translation gives CASSQVTGAGNTIYF. The V gene is TRBV3-1, the J gene TRBJ1-3; TRBD1 matches 8 bases. V was clipped by 3 bases and J by 4 bases; unmatched bases: 5. Germline CDR1 and CDR2: LGHDT and YNNKEL (reference sequence). CDR3 length: 15 amino acids. The whole variable domain, filled in from reference TRBV3-1 and TRBJ1-3, reads DTAVSQTPKYLVTQMGNDKSIKCEQNLGHDTMYWYKQDSKKFLKIMFSYNNKELIINETVPNRFSPKSPDKAHLNLHINSLELGDSAVYFCASSQVTGAGNTIYFGEGSWLTVV.

The chain links TRBV20-1 to TRBJ2-7; TRBD2 matches 10 bases. V lost 0 bases to trimming and J lost 3 bases; unmatched junction nucleotides: 11. Germline loops: CDR1 DFQATT, CDR2 SNEGSKA (reference sequence). The CDR3 runs to 17 residues. The CDR3 region is CSARDLASGGYRYEQYF. The CDR3, as DNA: TGCAGTGCTAGAGATCTGGCTAGCGGGGGTTATCGCTACGAGCAGTACTTC.

Sample share makes this clonotype medium-sized. The chain has TRBV7-2 and TRBJ1-1; 7 nucleotides agree with TRBD1. Germline V lookup: CDR1 SGHTA, CDR2 FQGNSA. This CDR3 contains 14 residues. The J segment lost 6 bases and the V segment lost 4 bases, leaving 8 bases of the junction unmatched. CDR3 loop: CASSSAGQVSEAFF. The CDR3 DNA sequence: TGTGCCAGCAGCTCAGCAGGACAGGTCTCTGAAGCTTTCTTT.

The sample holds many counts of this clonotype. V and J are TRBV2 and TRBJ2-7; the match to TRBD2 covers 9 bases. The length of the CDR3 is 16 residues. Germline V gene sequence: CDR1 SNHLY, CDR2 FYNNEI. With 2 bases clipped from V and 1 base from J, the junction kept 6 bases outside the gene matches. The CDR3 reads CASSERTAGGSYEQYF. The CDR3 region has the DNA TGTGCCAGCAGTGAAAGGACCGCGGGGGGGTCCTACGAGCAGTACTTC.

This clonotype showed up many times. The CDR3 DNA sequence: TGCAGTGCTTCCCCCATGAGTAACACTGAAGCTTTCTTT. As protein: CSASPMSNTEAFF. The rearrangement joins TRBV20-1 to TRBJ1-1; no reliable D call. V lost 5 bases, J lost 2 bases, and 12 bases lay in between. CDR1 is DFQATT, CDR2 SNEGSKA, per germline (reference sequence). This CDR3 spans 13 amino acids.

This clonotype was counted ten times or more. The V gene is TRBV15, the J gene TRBJ2-7; 7 bases agree with TRBD1. The CDR3 runs 15 residues. V was pared by 1 base and J by 3 bases, with 6 bases of the junction left unmatched. The germline V gene encodes CDR1 LNHNV and CDR2 YYDKDF (reference sequence). Here the CDR3 reads CATSRGGTAFYEQYF. The CDR3 DNA follows: TGTGCCACCAGCAGAGGGGGGACAGCTTTCTACGAGCAGTACTTC.

This clonotype was counted many times. The V call is TRBV7-2, the J call TRBJ1-3, with 8 positions matching TRBD1. Unmatched junction bases numbered 3, after V lost 5 bases and J lost 0 bases. CDR1 and CDR2 (germline): SGHTA, FQGNSA. CDR3 length equals 15 residues. For the CDR3, the DNA is TGTGCCAGCAGCCATGACAGGGGCTCTGGAAACACCATATATTTT. The encoded protein is CASSHDRGSGNTIYF. Using reference TRBV7-2 and TRBJ1-3 for the parts outside the CDR3, the full variable domain is GAGVSQSPSNKVTEKGKDVELRCDPISGHTALYWYRQSLGQGLEFLIYFQGNSAPDKSGLPSDRFSAERTGGSVSTLTIQRTQQEDSAVYLCASSHDRGSGNTIYFGEGSWLTVV.

This clonotype showed up many times. The chain is built from TRBV28 and TRBJ2-7; 11 bases line up with TRBD2. This CDR3 has 15 amino acids. V dropped 5 bases and J dropped 1; count of bases not matched to a gene: 4. Germline CDR1 MDHEN, CDR2 SYDVKM. The CDR3 DNA sequence: TGTGCCAGCAGTCAAGGGACTAGCGGATCCTACGAGCAGTACTTC. The encoded protein is CASSQGTSGSYEQYF.

This clonotype is categorized as medium-sized. The genes are TRBV4-1 and TRBJ2-1; TRBD2 aligns across 10 bases. V shed 4 bases, J shed 4 bases, and the junction held 1 base outside the gene matches. CDR3 size: 14 residues. Germline CDR1 is MGHRA and CDR2 is YSYEKL. CDR3 sequence: CASSPAGGYNEQFF. DNA for the CDR3: TGCGCCAGCAGCCCAGCGGGGGGGTACAATGAGCAGTTCTTC.

There are many counts of this clonotype. The V and J genes are TRBV7-6 and TRBJ2-5; a weak D match, TRBD2 (6 bases). V was clipped by 1 base and J by 6 bases, with 12 bases between them. The germline gives CDR1 SGHVS, CDR2 FNYEAQ. CDR3 size: 14 residues. This CDR3 is CASSLEASEKTQYF. The DNA for the CDR3 is TGTGCCAGCAGCTTAGAGGCTAGCGAGAAGACCCAGTACTTC.

At least ten counts were recorded for this clonotype. The rearrangement joins TRBV5-1 to TRBJ2-5; D is unresolved. V was shortened by 3 bases and J by 1 base, with 10 bases between the two germline ends. The CDR3 contains 14 residues. In germline, CDR1 is SGHRS, CDR2 YFSETQ. As DNA, the CDR3 is TGCGCCAGCAGCTCTCCGGGCCCCCAAGAGACCCAGTACTTC. Protein sequence: CASSSPGPQETQYF.

This clonotype was detected many times. The chain links TRBV4-1 to TRBJ2-1, with a tentative D call TRBD1 (6 bases). The germline V gene encodes CDR1 MGHRA and CDR2 YSYEKL. The CDR3 consists of 12 residues. V was pared by 3 bases and J by 6 bases, with 6 bases between. CDR3 DNA sequence: TGCGCCAGCAGCCACAGGGGCAATGAGCAGTTCTTC. Its protein product is CASSHRGNEQFF.

This clonotype was seen repeatedly, ten times or more. The V gene is TRBV5-4, the J gene TRBJ2-1; 8 bases are shared with TRBD1. Losses at the gene ends were 4 bases for V and 3 bases for J; bases not matched to a gene: 6. The CDR3 spans 15 residues. The germline CDR1 and CDR2 sequences are SGHNT and YYREEE (reference sequence). The DNA of the CDR3 is TGTGCCAGCAGCCGCGGACAGGGCGTCTACAATGAGCAGTTCTTC. Its protein product is CASSRGQGVYNEQFF.

This clonotype is judged medium-sized (0.01 to 0.1%). V usage is TRBV5-1 and J usage is TRBJ2-5, with D possibly being TRBD1 or TRBD2 (5 bases each). CDR3 length equals 14 residues. V gave up 5 bases and J gave up 2 bases, with 13 bases separating them. From germline, CDR1 is SGHRS and CDR2 YFSETQ. The CDR3 nucleotides read TGCGCCAGCAGAAGGGACCTAGAACAAGAGACCCAGTACTTC. Its protein is CASRRDLEQETQYF.

There are many counts of this clonotype. This rearrangement joins TRBV7-9 to TRBJ1-1, with D unclear. The CDR3 runs to 13 residues. The germline V gene has CDR1 SEHNR and CDR2 FQNEAQ (reference sequence). Trimming took off 5 bases at V and 4 bases at J, with 11 bases between the two ends. The CDR3 loop is CASSRGGVTEAFF. The DNA for the CDR3 is TGTGCCAGCAGCCGTGGTGGGGTCACTGAAGCTTTCTTT. The full variable domain, rest sourced from reference TRBV7-9 and TRBJ1-1, is DTGVSQNPRHKITKRGQNVTFRCDPISEHNRLYWYRQTLGQGPEFLTYFQNEAQLEKSRLLSDRFSAERPKGSFSTLEIQRTEQGDSAMYLCASSRGGVTEAFFGQGTRLTVV.

This clonotype was observed at least ten times. The chain employs TRBV7-6 and TRBJ1-2; D unresolved. This CDR3 contains 13 residues. Germline CDR1 reads SGHVS; CDR2 reads FNYEAQ. V was shortened by 2 bases and J by 2 bases, with 6 bases between the two germline ends. The CDR3 DNA sequence: TGTGCCAGCAGCTTAACCCAAAACTATGGCTACACCTTC. Its translation: CASSLTQNYGYTF.

This clonotype was detected ten times or more. V and J are TRBV15 and TRBJ2-7; 7 nucleotides match TRBD2. Germline V lookup: CDR1 LNHNV, CDR2 YYDKDF (reference sequence). V was pared by 0 bases and J by 1 base, with 6 bases of the junction left unmatched. This CDR3 has 16 residues. The CDR3 region is CATSRDRSGASYEQYF. DNA for the CDR3: TGTGCCACCAGCAGAGATCGAAGCGGGGCGTCCTACGAGCAGTACTTC.

At least ten counts were recorded for this clonotype. The rearrangement uses TRBV7-2 and TRBJ2-1, with D maybe TRBD1 (6 bases). The V end lost 4 bases, the J end lost 0 bases, and 10 bases lay between the germline ends. CDR1 and CDR2 from the germline V gene are SGHTA and FQGNSA. CDR3 length: 15 amino acids. CDR3 protein: CASSSQGSSYNEQFF. The CDR3 DNA reads as TGTGCCAGCAGCTCTCAGGGGAGCTCCTACAATGAGCAGTTCTTC.

V and J are TRBV7-2 and TRBJ2-5, with 10 bases that match TRBD1. The CDR3 covers 13 residues. CDR1 is SGHTA and CDR2 is FQGNSA in the germline V gene. After removal of 4 bases from V and 7 bases from J, the junction contained 3 bases not matched to a gene. In DNA form, the CDR3 reads TGTGCCAGCAGCTCCGGACAGGGGGTGACCCAGTACTTC. Encoded protein: CASSSGQGVTQYF.

This clonotype counts as medium-sized. The rearrangement links TRBV12-3 or TRBV12-4 to TRBJ2-4; D is tentatively TRBD1 or TRBD2 (5 bases each). The length of the CDR3 is 12 residues. V was trimmed by 8 bases and J by 6 bases, leaving 11 bases between them. In nucleotides, the CDR3 is TGTGCCAGCGCCCGGGGCCTAAACATTCAGTACTTC. Amino acids: CASARGLNIQYF.

By share, this clonotype counts as medium-sized (0.01 to 0.1%). The chain uses TRBV5-6 and TRBJ2-3; TRBD1 matches 7 bases. The CDR3 is 13 residues long. Germline V CDR1 and CDR2: SGHDT, YYEEEE. Trimming took 2 bases from V and 5 from J; bases not matched to a gene: 2. CDR3 protein: CASSLSGGDTQYF. For the CDR3, the DNA is TGTGCCAGCAGCTTATCAGGGGGAGATACGCAGTATTTT.

This clonotype occurred many times. Here the CDR3 DNA reads TGTGCCAGCAGCCCCCGCCAGAACACTGAAGCTTTCTTT. Its translation is CASSPRQNTEAFF. This chain links TRBV7-9 with TRBJ1-1; D is unresolved. This CDR3 spans 13 amino acids. V lost 5 bases and J lost 1, with 8 bases in between. CDR1 and CDR2 (germline): SEHNR, FQNEAQ (reference sequence).